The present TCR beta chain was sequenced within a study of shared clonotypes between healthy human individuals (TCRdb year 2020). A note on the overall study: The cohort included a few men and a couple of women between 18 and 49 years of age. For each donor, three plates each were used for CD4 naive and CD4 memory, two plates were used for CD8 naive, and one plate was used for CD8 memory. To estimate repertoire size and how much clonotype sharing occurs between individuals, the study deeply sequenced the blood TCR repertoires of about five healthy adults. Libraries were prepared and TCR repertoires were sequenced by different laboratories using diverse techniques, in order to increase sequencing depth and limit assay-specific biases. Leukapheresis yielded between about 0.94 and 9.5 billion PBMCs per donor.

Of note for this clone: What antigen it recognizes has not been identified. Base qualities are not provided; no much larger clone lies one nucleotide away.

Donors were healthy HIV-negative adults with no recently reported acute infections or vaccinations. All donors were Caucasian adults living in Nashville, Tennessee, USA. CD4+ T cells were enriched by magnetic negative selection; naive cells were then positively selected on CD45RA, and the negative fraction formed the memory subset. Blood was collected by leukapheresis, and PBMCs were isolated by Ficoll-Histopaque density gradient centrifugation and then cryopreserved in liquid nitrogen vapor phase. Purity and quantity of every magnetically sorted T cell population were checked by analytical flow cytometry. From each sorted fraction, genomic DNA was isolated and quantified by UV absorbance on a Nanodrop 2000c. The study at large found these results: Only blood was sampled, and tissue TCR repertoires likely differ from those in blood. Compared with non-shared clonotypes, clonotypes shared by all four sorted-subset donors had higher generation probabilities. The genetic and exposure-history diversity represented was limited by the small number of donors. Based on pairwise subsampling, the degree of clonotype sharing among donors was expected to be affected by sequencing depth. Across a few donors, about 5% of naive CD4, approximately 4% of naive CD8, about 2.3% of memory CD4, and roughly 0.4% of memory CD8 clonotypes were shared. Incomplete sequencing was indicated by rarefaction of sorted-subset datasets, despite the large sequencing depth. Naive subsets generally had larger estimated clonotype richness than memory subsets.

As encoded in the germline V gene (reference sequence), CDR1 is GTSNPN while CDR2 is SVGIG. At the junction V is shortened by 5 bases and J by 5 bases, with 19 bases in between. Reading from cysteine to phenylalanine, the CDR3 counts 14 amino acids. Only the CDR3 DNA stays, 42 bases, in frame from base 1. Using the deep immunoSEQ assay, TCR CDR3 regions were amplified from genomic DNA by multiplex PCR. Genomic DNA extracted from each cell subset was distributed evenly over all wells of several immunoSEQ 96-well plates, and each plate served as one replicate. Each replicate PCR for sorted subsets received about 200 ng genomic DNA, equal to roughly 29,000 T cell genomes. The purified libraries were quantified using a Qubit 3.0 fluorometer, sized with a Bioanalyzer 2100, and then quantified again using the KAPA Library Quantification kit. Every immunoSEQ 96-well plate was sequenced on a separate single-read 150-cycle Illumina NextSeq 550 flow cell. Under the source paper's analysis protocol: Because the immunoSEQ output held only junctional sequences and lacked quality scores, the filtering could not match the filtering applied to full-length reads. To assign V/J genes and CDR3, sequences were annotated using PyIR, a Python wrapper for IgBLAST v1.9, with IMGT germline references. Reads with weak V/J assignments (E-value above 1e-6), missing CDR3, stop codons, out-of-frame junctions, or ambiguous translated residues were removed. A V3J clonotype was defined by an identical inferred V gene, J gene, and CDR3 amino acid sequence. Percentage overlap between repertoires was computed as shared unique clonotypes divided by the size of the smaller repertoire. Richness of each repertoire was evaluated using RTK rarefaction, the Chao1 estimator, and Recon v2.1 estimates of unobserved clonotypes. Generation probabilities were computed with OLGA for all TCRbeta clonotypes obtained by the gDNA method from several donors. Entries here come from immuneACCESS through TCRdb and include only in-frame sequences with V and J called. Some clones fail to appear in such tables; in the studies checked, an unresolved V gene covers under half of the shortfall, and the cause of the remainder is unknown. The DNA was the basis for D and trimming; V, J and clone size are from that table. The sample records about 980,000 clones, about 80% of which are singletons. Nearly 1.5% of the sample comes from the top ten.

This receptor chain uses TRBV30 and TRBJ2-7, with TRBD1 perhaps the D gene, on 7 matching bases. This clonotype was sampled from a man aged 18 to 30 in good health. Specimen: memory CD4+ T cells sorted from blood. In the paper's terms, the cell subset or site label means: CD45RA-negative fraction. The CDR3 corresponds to CAWEGRRGLDEQYF. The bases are TGTGCCTGGGAGGGGAGGAGGGGGCTAGACGAGCAGTACTTC.